The 27 T cell receptor beta chains below all came from one sample that was sequenced in a study of Ad26.COV2.S vaccination and SARS-CoV-2 variants. Documented treatment: around 19 received Ad26.COV2.S at low or high dose, single or two shots; roughly 5 received placebo; per-sample allocation not given. Vaccine and placebo recipients were sampled on day 63 after the first injection. Data came from immunoSEQ multiplex PCR; TCRdb stores just in-frame clones and leaves some out. Found here are just over 350,000 clones, approximately 85% of them singletons; the top ten hold approximately 3.5%. The sequencing used peripheral blood, collected in a trial of Ad26.COV2.S vaccine versus placebo. The receptors were sampled from a person aged 18-60 years who received the Ad26.COV2.S COVID-19 vaccine or a placebo.

The rearrangement uses TRBV27 and TRBJ2-5; D could derive from TRBD1 or TRBD2 (6 bases each). Germline V gene sequence: CDR1 MNHEY, CDR2 SMNVEV (reference sequence). V was cut by 5 bases and J by 0 bases, with 13 bases left in between. CDR3 size: 15 residues. CDR3 amino acids: CASSSLGGYQETQYF. The CDR3 DNA sequence: TGTGCCAGCAGTAGCCTAGGGGGGTACCAAGAGACCCAGTACTTC.

The CDR3 DNA reads TGTGCCAGCAGTCCGACAGGGCCCCCGCCAGGCACAGATACGCAGTATTTT. This encodes CASSPTGPPPGTDTQYF. V usage is TRBV27 and J usage is TRBJ2-3; 7 nucleotides match TRBD1. Trimming removed 5 bases from V and 1 base from J; junction bases left unmatched: 12. The CDR3 sequence is 17 residues long. CDR1 and CDR2 (germline): MNHEY, SMNVEV (reference sequence).

This chain joins TRBV28 and TRBJ1-1; 10 nucleotides align to TRBD1. V was pared by 0 bases and J by 4 bases, with 11 bases of the junction left unmatched. Germline V gives CDR1 MDHEN, CDR2 SYDVKM. The CDR3 contains 18 residues. The chain's CDR3 is CASSLWPKTGGGGTEAFF. CDR3 bases: TGTGCCAGCAGTTTATGGCCGAAGACAGGGGGCGGGGGCACTGAAGCTTTCTTT. The full variable domain, with the rest looked up from reference TRBV28 and TRBJ1-1, is DVKVTQSSRYLVKRTGEKVFLECVQDMDHENMFWYRQDPGLGLRLIYFSYDVKMKEKGDIPEGYSVSREKKERFSLILESASTNQTSMYLCASSLWPKTGGGGTEAFFGQGTRLTVV.

The gene calls are TRBV11-2 and TRBJ2-5; unclear D gene. CDR1 is SGHAT and CDR2 is FQNNGV in the germline V gene. The V end was cut by 0 bases, the J end by 2 bases, with 4 bases between. This CDR3 comprises 13 residues. The CDR3 DNA reads as TGTGCCAGCAGCTTAGAGAGACAAGAGACCCAGTACTTC. Its protein product is CASSLERQETQYF.

V gene TRBV7-8 combines with J gene TRBJ2-5; 9 bases match TRBD1. The ends lost 5 bases at V and 2 bases at J; junction bases unmatched: 6. The CDR3 covers 15 residues. Germline V gene data show CDR1 as SGHVS and CDR2 as FQNEAQ. The CDR3 reads CASSLRDREQETQYF. The CDR3 DNA is TGTGCCAGCAGCCTAAGGGACAGGGAACAAGAGACCCAGTACTTC. Full variable domain (rest looked up from reference TRBV7-8 and TRBJ2-5): GAGVSQSPRYKVAKRGQDVALRCDPISGHVSLFWYQQALGQGPEFLTYFQNEAQLDKSGLPSDRFFAERPEGSVSTLKIQRTQQEDSAVYLCASSLRDREQETQYFGPGTRLLVL.

V is TRBV6-2 or TRBV6-3 and J is TRBJ2-2, with unresolved D. Germline V gene lookup returns CDR1 MNHEY and CDR2 SVGEGT. CDR3 length: 14 amino acids. V dropped 6 bases and J dropped 3 bases, with 11 bases sitting between them. The CDR3 bases are TGTGCCAGCAGCCCCCTTGGGGACACCGGGGAGCTGTTTTTT. Its translation: CASSPLGDTGELFF.

This chain joins TRBV6-2 or TRBV6-3 and TRBJ1-1; weak D call: TRBD1 (5 bases). Germline CDR1 MNHEY, CDR2 SVGEGT. With 2 bases removed from V and 3 bases from J, the gap between germline ends came to 7 bases. The CDR3 runs to 13 residues. The CDR3 sequence is CASSYVGDTEAFF. In DNA, the CDR3 is TGTGCCAGCAGTTACGTAGGGGACACTGAAGCTTTCTTT.

J is TRBJ2-3 and V is TRBV5-1; 8 bases match TRBD2. The germline CDR1 and CDR2 sequences are SGHRS and YFSETQ. Losses at the gene ends were 1 base for V and 2 bases for J; bases not matched to a gene: 9. The CDR3 consists of 17 residues. CDR3 loop: CASSLRGAGDPTDTQYF. CDR3 nucleotides: TGCGCCAGCAGCTTGAGGGGAGCGGGAGATCCCACAGATACGCAGTATTTT.

This sequence joins TRBV7-2 and TRBJ1-2; a possible D gene is TRBD1 (6 bases). The CDR3 runs 13 residues. CDR1 and CDR2 from the germline V gene are SGHTA and FQGNSA. Trimming left V 5 bases short and J 6 bases short, with 13 bases between. In DNA form, the CDR3 reads TGTGCCAGCAGCGCCGCGGGGGCTAATGGCTACACCTTC. Protein sequence: CASSAAGANGYTF.

The V gene is TRBV27, the J gene TRBJ1-5, with unresolved D. The germline CDR1 and CDR2 sequences are MNHEY and SMNVEV (reference sequence). V lost 3 bases to trimming and J lost 0 bases, with 12 bases between them. This CDR3 is 16 amino acids long. CDR3 DNA: TGTGCCAGCAGTTTCACCGGAGTTTATAGCAATCAGCCCCAGCATTTT. Its protein is CASSFTGVYSNQPQHF.

The V call is TRBV10-1, the J call TRBJ2-5; possible D gene TRBD1, 5 bases. The CDR3 extends over 16 amino acids. V was shortened by 3 bases and J by 2 bases, with 16 bases between the two germline ends. Germline-derived CDR1 and CDR2 are WNHNN and SYGVQD (reference sequence). In nucleotides, the CDR3 is TGCGCCAGCAGTGATGTCCCCCGACGGACACAAGAGACCCAGTACTTC. It specifies CASSDVPRRTQETQYF.

The genes are TRBV18 and TRBJ2-5; 8 positions match TRBD1. Germline CDR1 KGHSH, CDR2 LQKENI. There are 14 residues in the CDR3. J lost 1 base, V lost 3 bases, and 1 base had no gene match. CDR3 in DNA: TGTGCCAGCTCACCGGGACAGGCCCAAGAGACCCAGTACTTC. This encodes CASSPGQAQETQYF.

The chain uses TRBV4-1 and TRBJ2-1; 9 bases line up with TRBD2. V lost 3 bases, J lost 7 bases, and 16 bases stayed unmatched. Germline V gene data show CDR1 as MGHRA and CDR2 as YSYEKL. The CDR3 loop spans 18 amino acids. The CDR3: CASSQLLAGVTTPNEQFF. The CDR3 DNA sequence: TGCGCCAGCAGCCAGTTACTAGCGGGCGTTACAACACCGAATGAGCAGTTCTTC.

This clone showed up just once. The chain employs TRBV12-3 or TRBV12-4 and TRBJ2-7; no reliable D call. V was pared by 1 base and J by 3 bases, with 7 bases between. The CDR3 runs 13 residues. The CDR3 nucleotides read TGTGCCAGCAGTTTAGAGGAGAACTACGAGCAGTACTTC. This sequence encodes CASSLEENYEQYF.

V usage is TRBV10-1 and J usage is TRBJ2-7; possibly TRBD2 for D (5 bases). The germline V and J ends were trimmed by 5 bases and 1 base, with 9 bases remaining between them. CDR1 and CDR2 (germline): WNHNN, SYGVQD (reference sequence). The CDR3 sequence is 13 residues long. The CDR3 reads CASSLDSSYEQYF. DNA of the CDR3: TGCGCCAGCAGTTTGGACTCATCCTACGAGCAGTACTTC.

V gene TRBV29-1 combines with J gene TRBJ1-3, with D possibly being TRBD1 (6 bases). V lost 2 bases, J lost 4 bases, and 9 bases lay in between. The CDR3 runs to 13 residues. In germline, CDR1 is SQVTM, CDR2 ANQGSEA. CDR3 sequence (DNA): TGCAGCGTTGAAAAGGGGGTAGGAAACACCATATATTTT. This gives the protein CSVEKGVGNTIYF.

The rearrangement joins TRBV27 to TRBJ1-5; D is undetermined. This CDR3 has 15 residues. The V end was cut by 6 bases, the J end by 6 bases, with 18 bases between. The germline V gene has CDR1 MNHEY and CDR2 SMNVEV (reference sequence). The CDR3 nucleotides are TGTGCCAGCAGCCGATCCATTAGGGAGGCTCAGCCCCAGCATTTT. This gives the protein CASSRSIREAQPQHF.

This chain joins TRBV19 and TRBJ2-3; no reliable D call. Germline lookup yields CDR1 LNHDA and CDR2 SQIVND (reference sequence). The CDR3 has 13 amino acids. Trimming shortened V by 4 bases and J by 1 base, and 6 bases separated the two germline ends. The CDR3 DNA is TGTGCCAGTAGTACAACGGGCACAGATACGCAGTATTTT. As protein: CASSTTGTDTQYF.

This sequence joins TRBV5-1 and TRBJ2-1, with D maybe TRBD1 (6 bases). The CDR3 has 15 residues. The germline CDR1 and CDR2 sequences are SGHRS and YFSETQ. Trimming removed 0 bases from V and 9 bases from J, with 16 bases in between. CDR3 in DNA: TGCGCCAGCAGCTTGGGAGCAGGGGTCGCGGGTGAGCAGTTCTTC. Its protein product is CASSLGAGVAGEQFF.

The rearrangement links TRBV7-2 to TRBJ2-1, with 8 nucleotides matching TRBD2. The CDR3 is 15 residues long. V was clipped by 2 bases and J by 5 bases; unmatched bases: 5. CDR1 and CDR2 from the germline V gene are SGHTA and FQGNSA. The CDR3, as DNA: TGTGCCAGCAGCTTAAGCGGGAGCAGGCACAATGAGCAGTTCTTC. This sequence encodes CASSLSGSRHNEQFF.

V usage is TRBV6-5 and J usage is TRBJ2-1; D uncertain. The germline CDR1 and CDR2 sequences are MNHEY and SVGAGI. The CDR3 is 14 amino acids. V dropped 3 bases and J dropped 8 bases, with 14 bases sitting between them. This chain's CDR3 is CASSYFEQYDEQFF. In nucleotides, the CDR3 is TGTGCCAGCAGTTATTTTGAACAGTATGATGAGCAGTTCTTC.

The CDR3 spells CASSYSMVGNTEAFF. Written as DNA, the CDR3 is TGTGCCAGCAGTTACTCGATGGTAGGGAACACTGAAGCTTTCTTT. This chain connects TRBV6-5 to TRBJ1-1; D unresolved. The V gene's germline CDR1 is MNHEY and CDR2 SVGAGI. The CDR3 runs to 15 residues. The germline V and J ends were trimmed by 0 bases and 1 base, with 9 bases remaining between them.

Written as DNA, the CDR3 is TGTGCCAGCAGCCCCAGCGGTGGGACCCAAGAGACCCAGTACTTC. Protein product: CASSPSGGTQETQYF. V and J are TRBV7-9 and TRBJ2-5; D might be TRBD1 or TRBD2, each matching 5 bases. The length of the CDR3 is 15 residues. The V and J ends lost 5 bases and 1 base respectively, with 14 bases between them. The germline V gene has CDR1 SEHNR and CDR2 FQNEAQ (reference sequence). The entire variable domain, with the rest obtained from reference TRBV7-9 and TRBJ2-5, is as follows: DTGVSQNPRHKITKRGQNVTFRCDPISEHNRLYWYRQTLGQGPEFLTYFQNEAQLEKSRLLSDRFSAERPKGSFSTLEIQRTEQGDSAMYLCASSPSGGTQETQYFGPGTRLLVL.

This clone was seen only once. The chain employs TRBV29-1 and TRBJ2-1; 7 bases align to TRBD1. CDR3 length: 15 amino acids. Trimming took 5 bases from V and 5 from J; bases not matched to a gene: 12. Germline CDR1 and CDR2: SQVTM and ANQGSEA. As DNA, the CDR3 is TGCAGCGTTCCCCGCCGACAGGGTGCGGACAATGAGCAGTTCTTC. It encodes CSVPRRQGADNEQFF.

This chain connects TRBV3-1 (or the pseudogene TRBV3-2) to TRBJ2-7; D may correspond to TRBD1 or TRBD2 (5 bases each). Germline CDR1 and CDR2: LGHDT and YNNKEL (reference sequence). Deletions cut 3 bases from V and 4 bases from J, with 13 bases between. The CDR3 runs to 14 residues. CDR3 residues: CASSQGRSGYEQYF. In nucleotides, the CDR3 is TGTGCCAGCAGCCAGGGACGGAGCGGTTACGAGCAGTACTTC.

This clone was seen only a few times. This sample also contains other DNA sequences that code for the same CDR3. DNA of the CDR3: TGCGCCAGCAGCTTGGTGTCCTACGAGCAGTACTTC. Translating it yields CASSLVSYEQYF. The chain uses TRBV5-1 and TRBJ2-7; no definite D call. Per the germline V gene, CDR1 is SGHRS and CDR2 is YFSETQ. The CDR3 consists of 12 residues. V lost 0 bases and J 1 base, leaving 2 bases between the germline ends.

The chain is built from TRBV28 and TRBJ2-5, with D perhaps TRBD1 (6 bases). The CDR3 is made up of 13 amino acids. CDR1 and CDR2 (germline): MDHEN, SYDVKM. Trimming took 6 bases from V and 5 from J, leaving 13 bases between them. The CDR3 DNA is TGTGCCAGCAGCAAGGGGCAGGGGGAGACCCAGTACTTC. It codes for CASSKGQGETQYF.